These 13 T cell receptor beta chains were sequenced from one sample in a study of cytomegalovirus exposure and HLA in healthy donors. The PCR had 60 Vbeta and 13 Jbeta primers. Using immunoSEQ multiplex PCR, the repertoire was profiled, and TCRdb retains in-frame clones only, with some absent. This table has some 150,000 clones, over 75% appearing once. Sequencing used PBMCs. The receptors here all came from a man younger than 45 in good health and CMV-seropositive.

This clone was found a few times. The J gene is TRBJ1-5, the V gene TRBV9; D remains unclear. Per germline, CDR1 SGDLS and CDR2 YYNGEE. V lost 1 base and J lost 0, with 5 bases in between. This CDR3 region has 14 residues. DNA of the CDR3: TGTGCCAGCAGCGTAACAGATAGCAATCAGCCCCAGCATTTT. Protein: CASSVTDSNQPQHF.

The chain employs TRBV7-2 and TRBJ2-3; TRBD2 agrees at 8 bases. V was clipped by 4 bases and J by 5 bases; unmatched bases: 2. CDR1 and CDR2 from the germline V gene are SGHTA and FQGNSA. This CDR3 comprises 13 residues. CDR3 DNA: TGTGCCAGCAGCTGGCGGGGGGTAGATACGCAGTATTTT. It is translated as CASSWRGVDTQYF. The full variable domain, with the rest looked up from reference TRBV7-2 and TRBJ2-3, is GAGVSQSPSNKVTEKGKDVELRCDPISGHTALYWYRQSLGQGLEFLIYFQGNSAPDKSGLPSDRFSAERTGGSVSTLTIQRTQQEDSAVYLCASSWRGVDTQYFGPGTRLTVL.

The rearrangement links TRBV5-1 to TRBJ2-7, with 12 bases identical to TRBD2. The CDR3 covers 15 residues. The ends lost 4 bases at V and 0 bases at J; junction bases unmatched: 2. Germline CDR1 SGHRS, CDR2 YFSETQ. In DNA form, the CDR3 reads TGCGCCAGCAGCCCGACTAGCGGGAGCTCCTACGAGCAGTACTTC. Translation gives CASSPTSGSSYEQYF.

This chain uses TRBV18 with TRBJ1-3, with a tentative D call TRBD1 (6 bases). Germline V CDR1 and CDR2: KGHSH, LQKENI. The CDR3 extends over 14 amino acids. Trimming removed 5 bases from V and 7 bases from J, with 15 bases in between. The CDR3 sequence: CASSSTGGENTIYF. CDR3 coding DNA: TGTGCCAGCTCATCGACAGGTGGGGAGAACACCATATATTTT.

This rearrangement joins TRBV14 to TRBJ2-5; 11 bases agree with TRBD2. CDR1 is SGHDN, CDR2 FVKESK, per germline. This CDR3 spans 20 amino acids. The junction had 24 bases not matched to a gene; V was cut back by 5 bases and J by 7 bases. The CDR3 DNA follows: TGTGCCAGCAGCTCGCGGCCCGGGACTAGCGGAGCCCTGGGCGGTTGGACCCAGTACTTC. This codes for CASSSRPGTSGALGGWTQYF.

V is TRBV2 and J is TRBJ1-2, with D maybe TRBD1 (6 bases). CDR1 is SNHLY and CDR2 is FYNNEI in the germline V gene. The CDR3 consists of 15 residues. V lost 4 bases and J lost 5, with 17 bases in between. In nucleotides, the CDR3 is TGTGCCAGCAGTGTAGGACAGAATGGGGTATATGGCTACACCTTC. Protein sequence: CASSVGQNGVYGYTF. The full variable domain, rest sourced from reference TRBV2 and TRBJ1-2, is EPEVTQTPSHQVTQMGQEVILRCVPISNHLYFYWYRQILGQKVEFLVSFYNNEISEKSEIFDDQFSVERPDGSNFTLKIRSTKLEDSAMYFCASSVGQNGVYGYTFGSGTRLTVV.

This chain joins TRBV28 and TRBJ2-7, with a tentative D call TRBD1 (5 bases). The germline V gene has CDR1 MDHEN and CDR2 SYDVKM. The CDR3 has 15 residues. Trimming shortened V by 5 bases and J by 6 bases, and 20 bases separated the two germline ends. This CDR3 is CASSPRDHTGAEQYF. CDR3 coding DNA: TGTGCCAGCAGTCCCCGTGACCATACTGGGGCCGAGCAGTACTTC.

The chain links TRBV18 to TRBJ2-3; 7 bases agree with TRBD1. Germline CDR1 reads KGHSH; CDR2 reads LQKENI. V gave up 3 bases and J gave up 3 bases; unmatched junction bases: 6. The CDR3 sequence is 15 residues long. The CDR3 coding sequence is TGTGCCAGCTCACCGGGACAGTCGGGAACAGATACGCAGTATTTT. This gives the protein CASSPGQSGTDTQYF.

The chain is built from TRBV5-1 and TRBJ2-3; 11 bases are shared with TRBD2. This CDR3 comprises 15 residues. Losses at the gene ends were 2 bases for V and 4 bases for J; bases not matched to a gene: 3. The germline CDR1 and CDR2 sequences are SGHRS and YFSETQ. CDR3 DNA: TGCGCCAGCAGCTTCGAACTAGCGGGAGCAGATACGCAGTATTTT. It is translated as CASSFELAGADTQYF.

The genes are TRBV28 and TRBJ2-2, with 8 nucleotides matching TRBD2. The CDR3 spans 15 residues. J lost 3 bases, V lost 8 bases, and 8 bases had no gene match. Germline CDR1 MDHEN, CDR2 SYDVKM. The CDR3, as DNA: TGTGCCAGCGGGGGCGGGAGGACGGACACCGGGGAGCTGTTTTTT. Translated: CASGGGRTDTGELFF.

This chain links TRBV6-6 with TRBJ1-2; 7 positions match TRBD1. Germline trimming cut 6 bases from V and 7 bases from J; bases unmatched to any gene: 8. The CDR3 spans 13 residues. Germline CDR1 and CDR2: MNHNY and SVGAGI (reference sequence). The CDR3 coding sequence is TGTGCCAGCAGATCCCCAGGGGGAGGTGGCTACACCTTC. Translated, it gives CASRSPGGGGYTF.

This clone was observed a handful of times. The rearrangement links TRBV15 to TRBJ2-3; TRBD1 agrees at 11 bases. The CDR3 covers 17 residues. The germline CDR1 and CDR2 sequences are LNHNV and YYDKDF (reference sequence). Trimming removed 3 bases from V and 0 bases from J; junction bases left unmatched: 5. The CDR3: CATSRTGTGGSTDTQYF. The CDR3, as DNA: TGTGCCACCAGCAGGACCGGGACAGGGGGAAGCACAGATACGCAGTATTTT. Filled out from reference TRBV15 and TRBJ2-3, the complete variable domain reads DAMVIQNPRYQVTQFGKPVTLSCSQTLNHNVMYWYQQKSSQAPKLLFHYYDKDFNNEADTPDNFQSRRPNTSFCFLDIRSPGLGDTAMYLCATSRTGTGGSTDTQYFGPGTRLTVL.

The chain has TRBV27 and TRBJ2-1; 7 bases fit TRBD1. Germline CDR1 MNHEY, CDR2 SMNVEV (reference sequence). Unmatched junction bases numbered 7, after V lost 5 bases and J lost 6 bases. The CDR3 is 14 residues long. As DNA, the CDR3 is TGTGCCAGCAGTCCTAGGGGACAGATCAATGAGCAGTTCTTC. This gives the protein CASSPRGQINEQFF.